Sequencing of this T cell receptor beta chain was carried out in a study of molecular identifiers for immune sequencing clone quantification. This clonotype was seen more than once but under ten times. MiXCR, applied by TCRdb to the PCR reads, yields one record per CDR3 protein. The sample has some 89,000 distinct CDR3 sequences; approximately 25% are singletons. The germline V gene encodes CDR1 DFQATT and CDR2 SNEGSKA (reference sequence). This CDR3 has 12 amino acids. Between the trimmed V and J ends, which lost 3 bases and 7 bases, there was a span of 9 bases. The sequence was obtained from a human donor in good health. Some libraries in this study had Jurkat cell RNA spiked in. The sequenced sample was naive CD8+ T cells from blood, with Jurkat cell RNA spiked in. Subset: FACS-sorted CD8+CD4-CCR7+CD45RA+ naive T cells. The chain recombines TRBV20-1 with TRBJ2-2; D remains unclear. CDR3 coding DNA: TGCAGTGCTAGGTCGTCAGTCGGGGAGCTGTTTTTT. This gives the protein CSARSSVGELFF.